This T cell receptor beta chain was sequenced in a study of early T cells in non-severe SARS-CoV-2 infection (dated by TCRdb to about 2021). Looking at the study overall: Because TCR sequencing relied on bulk RNA taken from unsorted whole blood, pairing of alpha and beta chains was not possible. Study-wide conclusions, independent of this receptor: Matching against VDJdb was skewed toward anti-spike CD8 responses, likely underestimated virus-specific expansions, and missed private and CD4 specificities.

Of note for this clonotype: The specificity of this receptor is unknown. Nothing much larger sits one base from this clone, and base qualities are not available.

To prepare the library, 5' RACE was applied. TCRdb lists the instrument as NextSeq 500. To correct for sequencing error and PCR bias, the TCR library protocol tagged individual cDNA molecules with unique molecular identifiers. Both TCR alpha and beta chains were sequenced, and tight co-correlation was observed between alpha and beta sequence abundances in each sample. The authors processed their data as follows. V gene, J gene and CDR3 annotation of TCR sequences was performed with Decombinator V4. TCRs were defined as expanded if a significant change between any two time points was detected under a Poisson model with p below 0.0001. TCR abundances were normalised to the total number of TCRs sequenced per sample and were expressed as counts per million. MAIT TCRs were defined by TRAV1-2 paired with TRAJ12, TRAJ20 or TRAJ33, and iNKT TCRs by TRAV10 paired with TRAJ18. VDJdb, accessed on 1 November 2021, was searched for TCRs annotated for CMV, EBV and SARS-CoV-2, and TCRs annotated for more than one antigen were excluded. TCRdb reworked the public reads: Q25 trimming with fastp, MiXCR clone assembly, productive beta chains retained. Every CDR3 protein is listed once, alongside the most common genes and DNA of its rows. TCRdb, not the original authors, processed these V and J calls. The sample has fewer than 100,000 distinct CDR3 sequences on record, roughly 12% of them singletons. About 4.5% of the sample is in the top ten clones.

Spanning cysteine to phenylalanine, the CDR3 consists of 15 amino acids. Only the CDR3 DNA is retained, 45 bases long and in frame from the first base. Relative to germline, V is missing 0 bases and J is missing 6 bases, with 6 bases of the junction outside any gene match. In the germline V gene, CDR1 corresponds to LGHNA and CDR2 to YNFKEQ. This was a case-control study nested in a cohort of healthcare workers in London, UK, who had nasopharyngeal swab PCR tests and blood samples taken every week. Healthcare workers were enrolled in the week of the UK lockdown, from 23 to 31 March 2020, and were followed every week for up to roughly 16 weeks.

Sequencing used whole blood. The V and J genes are TRBV4-2 and TRBJ2-7, and 9 junctional nucleotides match TRBD1. The TCR was taken from an adult who was a healthcare worker with PCR-confirmed SARS-CoV-2 infection or an uninfected control (not recorded which). In nucleotides, the sequence is TGTGCCAGCAGCCAAGATCAGAGGACAGGGGTCGAGCAGTACTTC. The encoded protein is CASSQDQRTGVEQYF.